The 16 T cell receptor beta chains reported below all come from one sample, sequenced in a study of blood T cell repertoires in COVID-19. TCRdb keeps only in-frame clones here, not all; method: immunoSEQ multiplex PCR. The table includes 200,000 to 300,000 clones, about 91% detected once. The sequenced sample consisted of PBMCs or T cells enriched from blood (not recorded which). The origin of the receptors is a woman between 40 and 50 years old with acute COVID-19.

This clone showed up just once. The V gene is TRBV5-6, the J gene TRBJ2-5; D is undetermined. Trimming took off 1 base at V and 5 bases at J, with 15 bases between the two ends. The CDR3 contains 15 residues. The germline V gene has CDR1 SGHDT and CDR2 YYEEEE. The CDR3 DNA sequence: TGTGCCAGCAGCTTGCTCCAGGCCCGACGGGAGACCCAGTACTTC. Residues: CASSLLQARRETQYF.

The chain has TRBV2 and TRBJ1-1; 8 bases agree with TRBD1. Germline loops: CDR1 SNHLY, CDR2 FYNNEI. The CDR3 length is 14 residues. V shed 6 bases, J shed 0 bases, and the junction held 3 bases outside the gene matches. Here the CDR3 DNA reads TGTGCCAGCAGGCGACAGGGGATGAACACTGAAGCTTTCTTT. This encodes CASRRQGMNTEAFF.

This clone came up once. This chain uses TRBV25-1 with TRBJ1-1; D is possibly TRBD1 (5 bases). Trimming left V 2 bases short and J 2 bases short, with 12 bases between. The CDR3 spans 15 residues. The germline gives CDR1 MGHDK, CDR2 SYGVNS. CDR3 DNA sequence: TGTGCCAGCAGTGAAGGGATAGGGGCCAACACTGAAGCTTTCTTT. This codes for CASSEGIGANTEAFF. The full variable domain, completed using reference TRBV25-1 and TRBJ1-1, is EADIYQTPRYLVIGTGKKITLECSQTMGHDKMYWYQQDPGMELHLIHYSYGVNSTEKGDLSSESTVSRIRTEHFPLTLESARPSHTSQYLCASSEGIGANTEAFFGQGTRLTVV.

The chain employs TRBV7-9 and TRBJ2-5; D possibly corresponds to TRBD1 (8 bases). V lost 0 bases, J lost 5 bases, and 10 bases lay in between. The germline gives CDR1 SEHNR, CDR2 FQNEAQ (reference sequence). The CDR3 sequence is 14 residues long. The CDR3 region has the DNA TGTGCCAGCAGCTTAGCACAGGGGGGGGAGACCCAGTACTTC. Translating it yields CASSLAQGGETQYF.

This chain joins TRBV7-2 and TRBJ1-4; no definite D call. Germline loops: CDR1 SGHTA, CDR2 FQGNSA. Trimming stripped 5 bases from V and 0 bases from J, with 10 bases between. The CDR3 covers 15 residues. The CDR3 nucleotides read TGTGCCAGCAGCCCCGCGGGCGCAACTAATGAAAAACTGTTTTTT. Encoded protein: CASSPAGATNEKLFF.

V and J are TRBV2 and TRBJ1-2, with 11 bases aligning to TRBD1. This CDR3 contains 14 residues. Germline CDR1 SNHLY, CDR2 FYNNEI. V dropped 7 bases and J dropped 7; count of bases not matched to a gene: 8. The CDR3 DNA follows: TGTGCCAGCAAACCGGACAGGGGGCCCGGTGGCTACACCTTC. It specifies CASKPDRGPGGYTF.

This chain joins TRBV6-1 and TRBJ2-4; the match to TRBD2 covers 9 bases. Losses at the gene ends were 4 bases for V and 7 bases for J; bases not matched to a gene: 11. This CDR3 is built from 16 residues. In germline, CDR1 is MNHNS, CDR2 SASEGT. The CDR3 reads CASSAVPLAGHNIQYF. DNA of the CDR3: TGTGCCAGCAGTGCCGTTCCTCTAGCGGGACATAACATTCAGTACTTC.

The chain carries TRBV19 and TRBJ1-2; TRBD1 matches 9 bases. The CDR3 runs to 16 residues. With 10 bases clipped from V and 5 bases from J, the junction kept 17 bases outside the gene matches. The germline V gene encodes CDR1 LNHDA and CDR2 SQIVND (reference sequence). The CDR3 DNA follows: TGTGCCACTTCAAGGGACCGGCCGGGACAGGGTTATGGCTACACCTTC. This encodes CATSRDRPGQGYGYTF.

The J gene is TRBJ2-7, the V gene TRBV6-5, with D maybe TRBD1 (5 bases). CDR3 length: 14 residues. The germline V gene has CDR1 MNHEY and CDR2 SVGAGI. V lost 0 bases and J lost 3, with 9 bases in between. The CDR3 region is CASSYSQGIYEQYF. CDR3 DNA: TGTGCCAGCAGTTACTCCCAGGGTATCTACGAGCAGTACTTC.

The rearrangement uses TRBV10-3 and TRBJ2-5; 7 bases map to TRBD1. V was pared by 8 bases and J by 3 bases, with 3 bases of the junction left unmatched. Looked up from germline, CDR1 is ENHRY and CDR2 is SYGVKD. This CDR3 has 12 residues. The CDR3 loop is CAIRQGEETQYF. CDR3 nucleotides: TGTGCCATCCGACAGGGAGAAGAGACCCAGTACTTC.

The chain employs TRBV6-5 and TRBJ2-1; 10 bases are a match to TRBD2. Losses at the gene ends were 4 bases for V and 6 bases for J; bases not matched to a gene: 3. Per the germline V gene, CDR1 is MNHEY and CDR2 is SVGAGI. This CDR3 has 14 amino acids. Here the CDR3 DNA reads TGTGCCAGCAGTTCTAGCGGGAGAGTCAATGAGCAGTTCTTC. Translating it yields CASSSSGRVNEQFF.

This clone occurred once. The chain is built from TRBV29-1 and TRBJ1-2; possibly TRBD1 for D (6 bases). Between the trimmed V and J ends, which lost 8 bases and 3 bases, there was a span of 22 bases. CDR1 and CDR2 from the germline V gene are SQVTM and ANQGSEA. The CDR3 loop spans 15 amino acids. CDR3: CSPPGRGKLDYGYTF. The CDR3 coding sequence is TGCAGCCCTCCCGGCAGGGGAAAGCTAGACTATGGCTACACCTTC.

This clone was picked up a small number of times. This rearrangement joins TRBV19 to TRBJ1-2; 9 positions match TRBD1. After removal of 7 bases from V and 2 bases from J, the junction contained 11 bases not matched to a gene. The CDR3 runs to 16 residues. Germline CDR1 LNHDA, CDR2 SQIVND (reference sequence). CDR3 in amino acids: CASNRVGTGINYGYTF. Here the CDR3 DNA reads TGTGCCAGTAACCGGGTTGGGACAGGGATAAACTATGGCTACACCTTC.

The CDR3 DNA reads as TGTGCCAGCAGCTTAAGAGGGGGTTCCACAGATACGCAGTATTTT. Protein: CASSLRGGSTDTQYF. The chain combines TRBV7-2 with TRBJ2-3; weak D call: TRBD1 (6 bases). This CDR3 comprises 15 residues. Germline lookup yields CDR1 SGHTA and CDR2 FQGNSA. V shed 2 bases and J shed 2 bases, with 11 bases lying between them.

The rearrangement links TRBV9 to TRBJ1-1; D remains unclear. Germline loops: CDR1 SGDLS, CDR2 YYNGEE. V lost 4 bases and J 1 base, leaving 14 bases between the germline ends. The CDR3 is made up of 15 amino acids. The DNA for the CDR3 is TGTGCCAGCAGCCCCGAGGTTTCGGAGAACACTGAAGCTTTCTTT. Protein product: CASSPEVSENTEAFF.

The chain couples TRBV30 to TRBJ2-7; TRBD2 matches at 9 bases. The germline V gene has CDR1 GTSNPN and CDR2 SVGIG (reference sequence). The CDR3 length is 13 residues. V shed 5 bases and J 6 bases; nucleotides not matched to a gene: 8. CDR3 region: CAWQAGGRIEQYF. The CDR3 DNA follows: TGTGCCTGGCAGGCGGGGGGGCGGATCGAGCAGTACTTC.